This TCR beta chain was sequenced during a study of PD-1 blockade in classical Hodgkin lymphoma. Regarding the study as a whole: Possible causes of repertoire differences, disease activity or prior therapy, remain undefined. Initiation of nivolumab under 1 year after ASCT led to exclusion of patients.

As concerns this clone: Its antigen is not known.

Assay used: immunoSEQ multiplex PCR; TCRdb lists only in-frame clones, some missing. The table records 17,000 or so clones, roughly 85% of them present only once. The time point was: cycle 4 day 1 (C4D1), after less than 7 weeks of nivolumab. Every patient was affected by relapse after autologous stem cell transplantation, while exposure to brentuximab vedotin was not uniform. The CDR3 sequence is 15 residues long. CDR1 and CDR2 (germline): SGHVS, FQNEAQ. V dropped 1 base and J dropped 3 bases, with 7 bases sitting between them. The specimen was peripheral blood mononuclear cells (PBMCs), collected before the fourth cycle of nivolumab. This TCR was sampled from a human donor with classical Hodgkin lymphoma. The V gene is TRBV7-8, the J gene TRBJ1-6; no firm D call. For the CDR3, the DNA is TGTGCCAGCAGCTTAGGCGGGATCTATAATTCACCCCTCCACTTT. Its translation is CASSLGGIYNSPLHF.